The rows below give T cell receptor beta chains drawn from one sample of a study of cytomegalovirus exposure and HLA in healthy donors. Using immunoSEQ multiplex PCR, the repertoire was profiled, and TCRdb retains in-frame clones only, with some absent. The sample consists of under 95,000 clones, 6% to 9% of them appearing once. The sequenced sample was PBMCs. The source is a man in his fifties or sixties in good health and CMV-seronegative. CDR3s include the opening cysteine and the closing phenylalanine or tryptophan. Fields, in order: V gene, J gene, clone size, D gene, CDR3 DNA, CDR3 protein. The D gene is left open where the match is weak. Where a row states a size, it is once, few, many or the class of an expanded clone; other rows omit it.

v_gene: TRBV9; j_gene: TRBJ2-7; abundance: once; d_gene: NA; CDR3nt: TGTGCCAGCAGCGTAGATCAGGGTCCCTACGAGCAGTACTTC; CDR3aa: CASSVDQGPYEQYF
v_gene: TRBV15; j_gene: TRBJ2-5; abundance: few; d_gene: NA; CDR3nt: TGTGCCACCAGCAGAGATCGAGTGGACTTTCAGACCCAGTACTTC; CDR3aa: CATSRDRVDFQTQYF
v_gene: TRBV4-1; j_gene: TRBJ1-1; abundance: NA; d_gene: TRBD1; CDR3nt: TGCGCCAGCAGTGACAGGGGGCGCAGGACTGAAGCTTTCTTT; CDR3aa: CASSDRGRRTEAFF
v_gene: TRBV5-1; j_gene: TRBJ1-5; abundance: few; d_gene: NA; CDR3nt: TGCGCCAGCAGCCCGACACGGAGGACCAGCAATCAGCCCCAGCATTTT; CDR3aa: CASSPTRRTSNQPQHF
v_gene: TRBV6-6; j_gene: TRBJ2-5; abundance: NA; d_gene: NA; CDR3nt: TGTGCCAGCAGTTACTGGGGGAGGCAAGAGACCCAGTACTTC; CDR3aa: CASSYWGRQETQYF
v_gene: TRBV19; j_gene: TRBJ2-1; abundance: NA; d_gene: TRBD2; CDR3nt: TGTGCCAGTAGTATAGGCCTAGCGGGGGGTAATGAGCAGTTCTTC; CDR3aa: CASSIGLAGGNEQFF
v_gene: TRBV5-1; j_gene: TRBJ2-7; abundance: NA; d_gene: TRBD2; CDR3nt: TGCGCCAGCAGCTTGGTAAGCGGGGGAGCCTACGAGCAGTACTTC; CDR3aa: CASSLVSGGAYEQYF
v_gene: TRBV5-6; j_gene: TRBJ2-7; abundance: few; d_gene: TRBD2; CDR3nt: TGTGCCGGCAGCTTTAGCGGGGGAGGGTACGAGCAGTACTTC; CDR3aa: CAGSFSGGGYEQYF
v_gene: TRBV7-9; j_gene: TRBJ2-2; abundance: few; d_gene: TRBD2; CDR3nt: TGTGCCAGCAGCCGACTAGCGACCGGGGAGCTGTTTTTT; CDR3aa: CASSRLATGELFF
v_gene: TRBV29-1; j_gene: TRBJ2-7; abundance: few; d_gene: TRBD2; CDR3nt: TGCAGCGTGGGAGGGGCACCCTACGAGCAGTACTTC; CDR3aa: CSVGGAPYEQYF
v_gene: TRBV7-9; j_gene: TRBJ1-3; abundance: few; d_gene: NA; CDR3nt: TGTGCCAGCAGCTTAGCTAGTGGAAACACCATATATTTT; CDR3aa: CASSLASGNTIYF
v_gene: TRBV10-1; j_gene: TRBJ2-1; abundance: few; d_gene: TRBD2; CDR3nt: TGCGCCAGCACCTGGCGGGAGGGATACAATGAGCAGTTCTTC; CDR3aa: CASTWREGYNEQFF
v_gene: TRBV20-1; j_gene: TRBJ1-4; abundance: NA; d_gene: TRBD1; CDR3nt: TGCAGTGCAGGGACAGTTGAAAAACTGTTTTTT; CDR3aa: CSAGTVEKLFF
v_gene: TRBV11-2; j_gene: TRBJ2-7; abundance: NA; d_gene: NA; CDR3nt: TGTGCCAGCAGCTTAGTTTCAGGGGAAGGGTACGAGCAGTACTTC; CDR3aa: CASSLVSGEGYEQYF
v_gene: TRBV27; j_gene: TRBJ2-3; abundance: few; d_gene: TRBD2; CDR3nt: TGTGCCAGCAGTTTTAGCGGGAAGGGCACAGATACGCAGTATTTT; CDR3aa: CASSFSGKGTDTQYF
v_gene: TRBV10-3; j_gene: TRBJ2-2; abundance: NA; d_gene: TRBD2; CDR3nt: TGTGCCATCAGGCCTGCTATAGCGGGAGGGCTGGACACCGGGGAGCTGTTTTTT; CDR3aa: CAIRPAIAGGLDTGELFF
v_gene: TRBV28; j_gene: TRBJ2-1; abundance: NA; d_gene: TRBD1; CDR3nt: TGTGCCAGCAGTTGGGACAGCTACAATGAGCAGTTCTTC; CDR3aa: CASSWDSYNEQFF
v_gene: TRBV2; j_gene: TRBJ2-7; abundance: NA; d_gene: TRBD2; CDR3nt: TGTGCCAGCAGAGTAGCGGGAGGCAGCTACGAGCAGTACTTC; CDR3aa: CASRVAGGSYEQYF
v_gene: TRBV14; j_gene: TRBJ2-1; abundance: NA; d_gene: NA; CDR3nt: TGTGCCAGCAGCCAAATAGCGTTTAGTAGCGGCCCTGTCTGGTACAATGAGCAGTTCTTC; CDR3aa: CASSQIAFSSGPVWYNEQFF
v_gene: TRBV28; j_gene: TRBJ2-3; abundance: NA; d_gene: NA; CDR3nt: TGTGCCAGCAGTTTCCGCTCCCCAGGTACGCAGTATTTT; CDR3aa: CASSFRSPGTQYF
v_gene: TRBV29-1; j_gene: TRBJ2-7; abundance: few; d_gene: TRBD2; CDR3nt: TGCAGCGTTGAAGGGGGGGCGGGAGGCACCTACGAGCAGTACTTC; CDR3aa: CSVEGGAGGTYEQYF
v_gene: TRBV29-1; j_gene: TRBJ2-7; abundance: few; d_gene: TRBD1; CDR3nt: TGCAGCGTTGGCAGGGGGTCCTACGAGCAGTACTTC; CDR3aa: CSVGRGSYEQYF
v_gene: TRBV9; j_gene: TRBJ1-2; abundance: NA; d_gene: TRBD1; CDR3nt: TGTGCCAGCAGCGTTGGGGGGACAGGGCCGATTGGAGGCTACACCTTC; CDR3aa: CASSVGGTGPIGGYTF
v_gene: TRBV18; j_gene: TRBJ1-1; abundance: NA; d_gene: NA; CDR3nt: TGTGCCAGCTCACCGAGTCAGAACACTGAAGCTTTCTTT; CDR3aa: CASSPSQNTEAFF
v_gene: TRBV11-2; j_gene: TRBJ2-1; abundance: NA; d_gene: TRBD1; CDR3nt: TGTGCCAGCCAAGGACAGGGGGCCCATGAGCAGTTCTTC; CDR3aa: CASQGQGAHEQFF
v_gene: TRBV7-3; j_gene: TRBJ2-3; abundance: few; d_gene: TRBD2; CDR3nt: TGTGCCAGCAGCTCGTGGGAGGGGGATACGCAGTATTTT; CDR3aa: CASSSWEGDTQYF
v_gene: TRBV11-1; j_gene: TRBJ2-3; abundance: few; d_gene: NA; CDR3nt: TGTGCCAGCAGCTTACAACAGTACACAGATACGCAGTATTTT; CDR3aa: CASSLQQYTDTQYF
v_gene: TRBV28; j_gene: TRBJ1-1; abundance: few; d_gene: TRBD1; CDR3nt: TGTGCCAGCAGTCCTTGGACAGGAGAAGCTTTCTTT; CDR3aa: CASSPWTGEAFF
v_gene: TRBV7-3; j_gene: TRBJ2-5; abundance: once; d_gene: NA; CDR3nt: TGTGCCAGCAGCATAGGGGTTGTTGAGACCCAGTACTTC; CDR3aa: CASSIGVVETQYF
v_gene: TRBV5-1; j_gene: TRBJ2-7; abundance: few; d_gene: NA; CDR3nt: TGCGCCAGCAGATTGCAGACTAGGAACTACGAGCAGTACTTC; CDR3aa: CASRLQTRNYEQYF
v_gene: TRBV23-1; j_gene: TRBJ2-7; abundance: many; d_gene: TRBD1; CDR3nt: TGCGCCAGCAGTCAATCGGGGGACAGAGTGTACGAGCAGTACTTC; CDR3aa: CASSQSGDRVYEQYF
v_gene: TRBV7-8; j_gene: TRBJ2-3; abundance: few; d_gene: NA; CDR3nt: TGTGCCAGCAGCTTGATCAGGCCCACAGATACGCAGTATTTT; CDR3aa: CASSLIRPTDTQYF
v_gene: TRBV7-6; j_gene: TRBJ2-2; abundance: few; d_gene: TRBD2; CDR3nt: TGTGCCAGCAGCTTGAGCGGGACCCTGCCGAACACCGGGGAGCTGTTTTTT; CDR3aa: CASSLSGTLPNTGELFF
v_gene: TRBV9; j_gene: TRBJ1-3; abundance: NA; d_gene: NA; CDR3nt: TGTGCCAGCAGCGTAGGAGGTGGCGGAAACACCATATATTTT; CDR3aa: CASSVGGGGNTIYF
v_gene: TRBV7-9; j_gene: TRBJ1-6; abundance: few; d_gene: TRBD1; CDR3nt: TGTGCCAGCCAACCGGGACAGTCTAATTCACCCCTCCACTTT; CDR3aa: CASQPGQSNSPLHF
v_gene: TRBV18; j_gene: TRBJ1-2; abundance: few; d_gene: NA; CDR3nt: TGTGCCAGCTCACAAGGGCAGGGACTCCTCGGCTACACTTTC; CDR3aa: CASSQGQGLLGYTF
v_gene: TRBV19; j_gene: TRBJ2-7; abundance: NA; d_gene: NA; CDR3nt: TGTGCCAGTAGTGGATGGGACAAGGTGGGGAAATACGAGCAGTACTTC; CDR3aa: CASSGWDKVGKYEQYF
v_gene: TRBV10-3; j_gene: TRBJ2-1; abundance: NA; d_gene: TRBD1; CDR3nt: TGTGCCATCAGTGAACAGGGGGGCGGTGAGCAGTTCTTC; CDR3aa: CAISEQGGGEQFF
v_gene: TRBV28; j_gene: TRBJ2-2; abundance: NA; d_gene: TRBD1; CDR3nt: TGTGCCAGCAGTCCACCAGGGGGTCCCGTAGGAGGGGAGCTGTTTTTT; CDR3aa: CASSPPGGPVGGELFF